This T cell receptor beta chain is drawn from a study of control samples from healthy donors and cancer patients. Germline assignment: CDR1 DFQATT and CDR2 SNEGSKA (reference sequence). This CDR3 has 10 amino acids. V gave up 3 bases and J gave up 10 bases, with 9 bases separating them. Measured with immunoSEQ multiplex PCR; TCRdb has only the in-frame clones, and not every one. The top ten hold around a fifth of the sample, which has tens of thousands of clones, over 80% seen once. This clonotype was sampled from a man aged 25 to 45 in good health. Sequenced input: blood. The chain carries TRBV20-1 and TRBJ1-1; D call uncertain. CDR3 region: CSARGFGAFF. The CDR3 coding sequence is TGCAGTGCTAGGGGATTTGGAGCTTTCTTT.